Reported below is one T cell receptor (beta chain). There is no known antigen for this receptor. No much larger clonotype is one base removed from it; base qualities were not supplied. This entry comes from a study of blood T cell repertoires in COVID-19 (dated by TCRdb to about 2020). About the investigation overall: The collaborator samples originated in the United States, Italy and Spain and spanned the acute and convalescent phases of COVID-19. The prospective study material was composed of cDNA or gDNA derived from T cells, B-cell-depleted T cells, or PBMCs. Subjects who had been exposed to COVID-19, were actively infected with it, or had recovered from it provided the deeply sampled blood TCRbeta repertoires that made up the dataset. A freely available public database, intended as a resource for researchers studying the immune response to SARS-CoV-2, is where the repertoires were released. The samples were drawn from the first 160 participants of the ongoing ImmuneRACE study and from 1,254 subjects provided by 6 global collaborators. The sample metadata nearly always contained a de-identified subject ID, COVID-19 status, age in years and sex. Where HLA class I and class II types were available, the types were taken from metadata supplied by the sample provider, not from assay-based typing.

Measured from the cysteine to the phenylalanine, the CDR3 is 16 residues long. The entry retains the CDR3 DNA only, 48 bases that are in frame from base 1. Per the germline V gene (reference sequence), LNHDA is the CDR1 and SQIVND is the CDR2. Compared with germline, V lacks 5 bases and J lacks 4 bases; bases without a gene match: 10. The immunoSEQ Assay, a bias-controlled multiplex PCR, was used to amplify TCRbeta CDR3 regions from genomic DNA. As for the original processing: Within the assay, amplification of reference gene primers was used to estimate how many nucleated cells each sample contained. To quantify the absolute abundance of each unique TCRbeta CDR3 rearrangement, sequence reads were collapsed and filtered. Productive Simpson clonality was computed per sample as the square root of Simpson's diversity index over productive rearrangements. The clones in this table, taken by TCRdb from immuneACCESS, are in-frame only. Not every clone is retained; where verified, under half of the shortfall comes from an unresolved V gene, and the cause of the rest is unknown. The DNA was the basis for D and trimming; V, J and clone size are from that table. The sample table records roughly 69,000 clones; 90% of these occur just once. Of the sample, about 5% is held by the ten largest clones.

Collaborating institutions collected whole blood in K2EDTA tubes following their own protocols. For TCRbeta analysis, collaborator samples were shipped as frozen whole blood, as isolated PBMCs, or as DNA extracted from either sample type. The paper as a whole reports these results and caveats: The quantity of clinical and demographic metadata differed by source and by participant and was supplied without curation.

The sequenced material came from peripheral blood. This TCR was sampled from a man aged 45-65 years with acute or convalescent COVID-19. The chain uses TRBV19 and TRBJ1-4, with TRBD1 identical over 7 junction bases. The DNA sequence is as follows: TGTGCCAGTAGTTCAGAGCCGGGACAGAATAATGAAAAACTGTTTTTT. Its protein reads: CASSSEPGQNNEKLFF.